This TCR beta chain was recovered during a study of blood T cells in healthy people across ages. Deletions cut 2 bases from V and 0 bases from J, with 13 bases between. Germline assignment: CDR1 MNHEY and CDR2 SVGAGI. CDR3 length equals 16 residues. With a J-beta primer mix and a sample-barcoded 5' primer, a second PCR ran about 7 to 11 cycles. TCRdb ran MiXCR on the 5' RACE reads and lists one entry per CDR3 protein. The profile shows about 1.5 million distinct CDR3 sequences, about 40% of them singletons. This clonotype appeared a few times. V usage is TRBV6-5 and J usage is TRBJ1-1, with a possible D match to TRBD1 (5 bases). The sequenced sample was blood. The TCR was taken from a woman between 18 and 30 years old in good health. The CDR3 loop reads CASSYGPGPLNTEAFF. The CDR3 coding sequence is TGTGCCAGCAGTTACGGTCCGGGACCCCTGAACACTGAAGCTTTCTTT.